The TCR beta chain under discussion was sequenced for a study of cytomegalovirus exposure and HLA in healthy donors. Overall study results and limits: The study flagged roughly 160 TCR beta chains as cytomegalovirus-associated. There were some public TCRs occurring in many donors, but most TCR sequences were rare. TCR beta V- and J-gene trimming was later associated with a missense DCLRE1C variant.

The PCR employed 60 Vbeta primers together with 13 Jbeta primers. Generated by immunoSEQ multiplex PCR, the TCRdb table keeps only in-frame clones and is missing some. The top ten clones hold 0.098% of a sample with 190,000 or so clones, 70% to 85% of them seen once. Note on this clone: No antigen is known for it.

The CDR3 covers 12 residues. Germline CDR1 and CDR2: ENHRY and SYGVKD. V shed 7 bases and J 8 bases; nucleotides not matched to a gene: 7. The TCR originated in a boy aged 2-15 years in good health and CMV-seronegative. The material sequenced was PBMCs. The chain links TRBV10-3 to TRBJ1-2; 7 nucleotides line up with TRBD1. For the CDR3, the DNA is TGTGCCATCACCGAAGGACAGGACGGCTACACCTTC. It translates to CAITEGQDGYTF.